The entry that follows covers one TCR beta chain sequence. It lacks a known antigen. No much larger clonotype is one base removed from it; base qualities were not supplied. Per the germline V gene, SGHRS is the CDR1 and YFSETQ is the CDR2. There are 15 amino acids in the CDR3, from cysteine to phenylalanine inclusive. Only CDR3 DNA is held: 45 bases, read in frame from base 1. Trimming at the junction amounts to 4 bases on V and 3 bases on J, and the germline ends lie 17 bases apart. The immunoSEQ Assay, a bias-controlled multiplex PCR, was used to amplify TCRbeta CDR3 regions from genomic DNA. For the original study's pipeline: Nucleated cell counts per sample were estimated from amplification of reference gene primers within the assay. To quantify the absolute abundance of each unique TCRbeta CDR3 rearrangement, sequence reads were collapsed and filtered. For each sample, productive Simpson clonality was calculated as the square root of Simpson's diversity index over productive rearrangements. TCRdb obtained this table from immuneACCESS and retained in-frame rearrangements with V and J assigned. These tables miss some clones; where compared with another copy, unresolved V genes account for less than half of the shortfall, and the remainder is unexplained. The V and J calls and clone size are taken from that table; D and trimming were inferred from the DNA. In all, the sample holds 250,000 to 350,000 clones, and about nine tenths of those were seen once. The top ten constitute roughly an eighth of the sample.

The data belong to a study of blood T cell repertoires in COVID-19 (TCRdb year 2020). For the study in its entirety: Samples from collaborators originated in the United States, Italy and Spain and spanned both the acute and convalescent phases of COVID-19. Sample metadata almost always included a de-identified subject ID, COVID-19 status, age in years and sex. The repertoires were released in a freely available public database meant as a resource for research on the immune response to SARS-CoV-2. Where available, HLA class I and class II types were taken from metadata supplied by the sample provider and were not determined by assay-based typing. The prospective study material was composed of cDNA or gDNA derived from T cells, B-cell-depleted T cells, or PBMCs. Subjects who had been exposed to COVID-19, were actively infected with it, or had recovered from it provided the deeply sampled blood TCRbeta repertoires that made up the dataset. The samples were drawn from the first 160 participants of the ongoing ImmuneRACE study and from over 950 subjects provided by 6 global collaborators. Results and caveats for the whole study, not just this receptor: Clinical and demographic metadata were provided uncurated, with the amount varying by source and participant.

Whole blood was collected in K2EDTA tubes by collaborating institutions according to the institutions' own protocols. For TCRbeta analysis, collaborators shipped samples as frozen whole blood, isolated PBMCs, or DNA extracted from either of those sample types. The clonotype originates from a woman aged 60-75 years with acute or convalescent COVID-19. Sequencing was performed on peripheral blood. The chain joins TRBV5-1 to TRBJ2-7; a weak D assignment points to TRBD1 (6 bases agree). Read as DNA, the sequence is TGCGCCAGCAGCAGCGAACCAGGGGTCGGCTACGAGCAGTACTTC. The encoded protein is CASSSEPGVGYEQYF.